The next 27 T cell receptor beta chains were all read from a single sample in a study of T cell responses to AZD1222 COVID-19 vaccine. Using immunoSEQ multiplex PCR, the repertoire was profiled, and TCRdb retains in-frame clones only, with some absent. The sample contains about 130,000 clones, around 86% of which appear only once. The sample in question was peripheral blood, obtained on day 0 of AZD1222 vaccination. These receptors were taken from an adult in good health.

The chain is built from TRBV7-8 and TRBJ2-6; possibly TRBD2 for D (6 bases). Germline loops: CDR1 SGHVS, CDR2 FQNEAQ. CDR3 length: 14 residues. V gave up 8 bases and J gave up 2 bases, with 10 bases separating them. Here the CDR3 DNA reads TGTGCCAGCGTCTGGGGGGCTGGGGCCAACGTCCTGACTTTC. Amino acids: CASVWGAGANVLTF.

DNA for the CDR3: TGTGCCAGTAACTCGGGGCTCACTGAAGCTTTCTTT. It specifies CASNSGLTEAFF. The chain uses TRBV19 and TRBJ1-1; possible D gene TRBD1, 5 bases. Trimming removed 7 bases at V and 4 bases at J, with 10 bases between. The CDR3 sequence is 12 residues long. CDR1 and CDR2 from the germline V gene are LNHDA and SQIVND (reference sequence). Full variable domain (rest looked up from reference TRBV19 and TRBJ1-1): DGGITQSPKYLFRKEGQNVTLSCEQNLNHDAMYWYRQDPGQGLRLIYYSQIVNDFQKGDIAEGYSVSREKKESFPLTVTSAQKNPTAFYLCASNSGLTEAFFGQGTRLTVV.

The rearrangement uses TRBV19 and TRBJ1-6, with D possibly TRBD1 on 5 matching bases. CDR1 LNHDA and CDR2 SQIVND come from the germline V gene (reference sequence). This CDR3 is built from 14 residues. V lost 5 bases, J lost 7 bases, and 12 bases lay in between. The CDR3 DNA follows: TGTGCCAGTAGTCGCAGGGAAACGAATTCACCCCTCCACTTT. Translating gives CASSRRETNSPLHF. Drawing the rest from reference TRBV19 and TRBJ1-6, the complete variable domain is DGGITQSPKYLFRKEGQNVTLSCEQNLNHDAMYWYRQDPGQGLRLIYYSQIVNDFQKGDIAEGYSVSREKKESFPLTVTSAQKNPTAFYLCASSRRETNSPLHFGNGTRLTVT.

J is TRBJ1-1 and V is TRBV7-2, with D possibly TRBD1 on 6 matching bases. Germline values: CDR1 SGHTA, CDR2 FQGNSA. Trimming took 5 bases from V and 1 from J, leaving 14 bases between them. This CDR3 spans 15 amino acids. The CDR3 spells CASSQTDSGNTEAFF. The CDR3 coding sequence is TGTGCCAGCAGCCAAACGGACAGTGGGAACACTGAAGCTTTCTTT.

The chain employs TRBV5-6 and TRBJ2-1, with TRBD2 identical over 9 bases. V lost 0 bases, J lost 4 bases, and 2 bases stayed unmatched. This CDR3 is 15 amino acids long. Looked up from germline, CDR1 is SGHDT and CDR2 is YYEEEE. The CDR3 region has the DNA TGTGCCAGCAGCTTGGCACTAGCGGGTTACAATGAGCAGTTCTTC. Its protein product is CASSLALAGYNEQFF.

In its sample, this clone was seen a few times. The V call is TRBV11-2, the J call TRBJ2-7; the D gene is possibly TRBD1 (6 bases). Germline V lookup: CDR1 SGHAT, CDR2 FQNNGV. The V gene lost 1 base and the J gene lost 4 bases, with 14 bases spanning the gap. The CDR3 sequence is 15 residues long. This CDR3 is CASSLVAGATYEQYF. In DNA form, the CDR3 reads TGTGCCAGCAGCTTAGTGGCAGGGGCCACTTACGAGCAGTACTTC.

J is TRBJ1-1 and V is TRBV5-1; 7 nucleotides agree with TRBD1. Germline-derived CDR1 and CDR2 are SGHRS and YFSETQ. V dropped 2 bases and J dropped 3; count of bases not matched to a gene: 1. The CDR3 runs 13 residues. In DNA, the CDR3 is TGCGCCAGCAGCTTTGACAGGGACACTGAAGCTTTCTTT. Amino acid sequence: CASSFDRDTEAFF.

The CDR3 region is CASRVQGLKNTEAFF. Written as DNA, the CDR3 is TGTGCCAGCAGGGTACAGGGCCTTAAGAACACTGAAGCTTTCTTT. This rearrangement joins TRBV7-9 to TRBJ1-1; D possibly corresponds to TRBD1 (6 bases). V lost 6 bases and J 1 base, leaving 15 bases between the germline ends. Germline-derived CDR1 and CDR2 are SEHNR and FQNEAQ (reference sequence). CDR3 length: 15 residues. Filled out from reference TRBV7-9 and TRBJ1-1, the complete variable domain reads DTGVSQNPRHKITKRGQNVTFRCDPISEHNRLYWYRQTLGQGPEFLTYFQNEAQLEKSRLLSDRFSAERPKGSFSTLEIQRTEQGDSAMYLCASRVQGLKNTEAFFGQGTRLTVV.

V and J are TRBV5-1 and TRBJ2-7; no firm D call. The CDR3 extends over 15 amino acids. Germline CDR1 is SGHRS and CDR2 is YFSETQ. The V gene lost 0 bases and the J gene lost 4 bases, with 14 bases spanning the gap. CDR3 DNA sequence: TGCGCCAGCAGCTTGGTTATTGGGGTCCCGTACGAGCAGTACTTC. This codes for CASSLVIGVPYEQYF.

In nucleotides, the CDR3 is TGTGCCAGCGGCTACGGAGGGTCCACTGAAGCTTTCTTT. Translation gives CASGYGGSTEAFF. The gene calls are TRBV27 and TRBJ1-1; D unresolved. Trimming pared 8 bases from V and 4 bases from J, leaving 14 bases between. Germline V CDR1 and CDR2: MNHEY, SMNVEV (reference sequence). CDR3 length: 13 residues.

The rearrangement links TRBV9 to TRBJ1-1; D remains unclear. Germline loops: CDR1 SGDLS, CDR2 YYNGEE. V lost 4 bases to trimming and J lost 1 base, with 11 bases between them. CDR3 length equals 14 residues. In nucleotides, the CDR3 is TGTGCCAGCAGCCCCGACGGCCAGAACACTGAAGCTTTCTTT. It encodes CASSPDGQNTEAFF. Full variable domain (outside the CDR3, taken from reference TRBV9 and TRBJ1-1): DSGVTQTPKHLITATGQRVTLRCSPRSGDLSVYWYQQSLDQGLQFLIQYYNGEERAKGNILERFSAQQFPDLHSELNLSSLELGDSALYFCASSPDGQNTEAFFGQGTRLTVV.

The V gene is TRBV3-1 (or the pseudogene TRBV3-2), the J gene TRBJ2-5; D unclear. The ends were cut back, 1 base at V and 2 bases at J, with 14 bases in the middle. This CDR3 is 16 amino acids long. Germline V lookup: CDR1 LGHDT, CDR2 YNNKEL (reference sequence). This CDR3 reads CASSQGIYWSQETQYF. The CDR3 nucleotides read TGTGCCAGCAGCCAAGGCATATACTGGTCTCAAGAGACCCAGTACTTC.

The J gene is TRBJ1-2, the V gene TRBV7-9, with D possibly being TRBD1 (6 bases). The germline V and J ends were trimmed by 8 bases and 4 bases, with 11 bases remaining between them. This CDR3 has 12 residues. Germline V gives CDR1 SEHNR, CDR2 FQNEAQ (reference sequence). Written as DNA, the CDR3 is TGTGCCAGCGAAACAGGGTTCTATGGCTACACCTTC. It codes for CASETGFYGYTF.

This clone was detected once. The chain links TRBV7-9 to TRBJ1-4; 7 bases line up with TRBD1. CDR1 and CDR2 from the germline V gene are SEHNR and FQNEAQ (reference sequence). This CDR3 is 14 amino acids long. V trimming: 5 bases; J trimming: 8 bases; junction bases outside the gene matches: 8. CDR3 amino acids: CASSPQGEEEKLFF. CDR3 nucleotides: TGTGCCAGCAGCCCCCAGGGGGAGGAAGAAAAACTGTTTTTT.

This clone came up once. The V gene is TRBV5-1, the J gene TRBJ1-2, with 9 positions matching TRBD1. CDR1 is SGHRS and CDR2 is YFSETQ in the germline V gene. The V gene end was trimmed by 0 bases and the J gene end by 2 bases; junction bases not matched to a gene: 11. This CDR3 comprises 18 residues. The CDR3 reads CASSLGYGTGSNNYGYTF. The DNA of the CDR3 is TGCGCCAGCAGCTTGGGGTACGGGACAGGGAGCAACAACTATGGCTACACCTTC. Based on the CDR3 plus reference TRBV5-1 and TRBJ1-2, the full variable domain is KAGVTQTPRYLIKTRGQQVTLSCSPISGHRSVSWYQQTPGQGLQFLFEYFSETQRNKGNFPGRFSGRQFSNSRSEMNVSTLELGDSALYLCASSLGYGTGSNNYGYTFGSGTRLTVV.

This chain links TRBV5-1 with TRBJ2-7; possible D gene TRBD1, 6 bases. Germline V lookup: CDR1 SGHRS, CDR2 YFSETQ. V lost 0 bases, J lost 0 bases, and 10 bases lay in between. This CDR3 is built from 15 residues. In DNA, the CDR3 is TGCGCCAGCAGCTTGGGACAGGACGGCTCCTACGAGCAGTACTTC. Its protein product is CASSLGQDGSYEQYF.

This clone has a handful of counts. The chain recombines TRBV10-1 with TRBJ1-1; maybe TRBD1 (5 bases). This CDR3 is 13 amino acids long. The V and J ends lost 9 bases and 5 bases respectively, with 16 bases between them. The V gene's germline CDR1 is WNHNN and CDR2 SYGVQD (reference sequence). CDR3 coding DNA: TGCGCCAGTGGGTCCGGGGGGGGAACTGAAGCTTTCTTT. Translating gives CASGSGGGTEAFF.

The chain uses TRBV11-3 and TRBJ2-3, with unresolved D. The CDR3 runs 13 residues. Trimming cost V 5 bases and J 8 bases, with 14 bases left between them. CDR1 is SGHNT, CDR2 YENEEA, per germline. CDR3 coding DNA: TGTGCCAGCAGCCCGGCAGGTCCTGGTACGCAGTATTTT. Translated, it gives CASSPAGPGTQYF.

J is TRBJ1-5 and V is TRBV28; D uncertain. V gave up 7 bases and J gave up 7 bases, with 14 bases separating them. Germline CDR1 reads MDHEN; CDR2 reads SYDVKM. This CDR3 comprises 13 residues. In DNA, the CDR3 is TGTGCCAGCATGAGGGAAATCGGCCAGCCCCAGCATTTT. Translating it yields CASMREIGQPQHF. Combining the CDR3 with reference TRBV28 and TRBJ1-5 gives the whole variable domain DVKVTQSSRYLVKRTGEKVFLECVQDMDHENMFWYRQDPGLGLRLIYFSYDVKMKEKGDIPEGYSVSREKKERFSLILESASTNQTSMYLCASMREIGQPQHFGDGTRLSIL.

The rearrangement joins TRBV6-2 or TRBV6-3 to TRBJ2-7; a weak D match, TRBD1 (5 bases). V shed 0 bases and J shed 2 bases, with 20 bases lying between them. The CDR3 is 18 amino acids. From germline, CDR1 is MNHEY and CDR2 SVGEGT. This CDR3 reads CASSYSITRQHYTYEQYF. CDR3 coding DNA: TGTGCCAGCAGTTACTCGATAACCCGACAGCACTACACCTACGAGCAGTACTTC.

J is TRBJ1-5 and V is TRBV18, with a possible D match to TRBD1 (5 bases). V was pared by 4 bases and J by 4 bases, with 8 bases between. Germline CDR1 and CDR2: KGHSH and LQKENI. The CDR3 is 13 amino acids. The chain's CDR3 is CASSRQGNQPQHF. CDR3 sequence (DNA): TGTGCCAGCTCACGTCAGGGAAATCAGCCCCAGCATTTT.

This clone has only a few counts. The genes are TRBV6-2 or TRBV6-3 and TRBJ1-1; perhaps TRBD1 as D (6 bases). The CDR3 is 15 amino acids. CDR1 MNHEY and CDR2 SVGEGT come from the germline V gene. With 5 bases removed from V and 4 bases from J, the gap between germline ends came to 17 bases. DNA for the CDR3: TGTGCCAGCAGTCTAGGGGGTCTCGTACGCACTGAAGCTTTCTTT. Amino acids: CASSLGGLVRTEAFF.

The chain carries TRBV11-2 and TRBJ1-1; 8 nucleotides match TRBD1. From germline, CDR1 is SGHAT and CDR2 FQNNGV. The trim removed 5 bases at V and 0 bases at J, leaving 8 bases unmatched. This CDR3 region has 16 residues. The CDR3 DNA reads TGTGCCAGCAGCGACGGACAGGGCTTCATGAACACTGAAGCTTTCTTT. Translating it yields CASSDGQGFMNTEAFF.

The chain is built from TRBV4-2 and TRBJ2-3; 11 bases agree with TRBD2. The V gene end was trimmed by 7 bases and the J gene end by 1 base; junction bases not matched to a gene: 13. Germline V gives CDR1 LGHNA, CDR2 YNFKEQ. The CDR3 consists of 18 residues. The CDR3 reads CASTNGVAGGLGTDTQYF. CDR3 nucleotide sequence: TGTGCCAGCACCAACGGGGTAGCGGGGGGGTTAGGCACAGATACGCAGTATTTT.

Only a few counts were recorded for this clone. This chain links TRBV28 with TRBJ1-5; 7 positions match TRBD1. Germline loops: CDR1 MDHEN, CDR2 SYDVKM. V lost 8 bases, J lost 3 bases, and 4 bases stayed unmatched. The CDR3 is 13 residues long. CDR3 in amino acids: CASGTADNQPQHF. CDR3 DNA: TGTGCCAGCGGGACAGCGGACAATCAGCCCCAGCATTTT.

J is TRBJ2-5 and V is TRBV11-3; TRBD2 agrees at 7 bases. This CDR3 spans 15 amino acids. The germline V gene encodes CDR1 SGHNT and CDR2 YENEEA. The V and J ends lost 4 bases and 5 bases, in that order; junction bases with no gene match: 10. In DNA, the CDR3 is TGTGCCAGCAGCTCCGGGGGAGGGGCCCGGGAGACCCAGTACTTC. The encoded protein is CASSSGGGARETQYF.

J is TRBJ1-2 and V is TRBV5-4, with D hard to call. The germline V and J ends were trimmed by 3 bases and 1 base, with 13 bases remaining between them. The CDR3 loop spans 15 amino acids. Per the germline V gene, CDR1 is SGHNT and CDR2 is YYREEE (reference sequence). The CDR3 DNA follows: TGTGCCAGCAGCTCCGGCGAGACTGTTAACTATGGCTACACCTTC. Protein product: CASSSGETVNYGYTF.